Each of the 8 T cell receptor beta chains below was sequenced from the same sample in a study of CD8+CD57+ T cells in acquired aplastic anemia. TCR beta VDJ and CDR3 profiling used genomic DNA as template. TCRdb re-called the reads with MiXCR, one entry per CDR3 protein. The sample yields 200,000 or so distinct CDR3 sequences, less than 65% seen once. Material: sorted CD4+, CD8+, or CD8+CD57+ T cells (not recorded which) from PBMCs. These receptors originate from a human donor with severe aplastic anemia or a healthy control (not recorded which).

The J gene is TRBJ2-2, the V gene TRBV7-2; a weak D match, TRBD2 (5 bases). The CDR3 loop spans 16 amino acids. Trimming stripped 10 bases from V and 2 bases from J, with 20 bases between. Germline assignment: CDR1 SGHTA and CDR2 FQGNSA. The CDR3 spells CATSDPRTGNTGELFF. The CDR3 bases are TGTGCCACCAGTGACCCTCGGACTGGTAACACCGGGGAGCTGTTTTTT.

The sample holds many counts of this clonotype. The genes are TRBV4-3 and TRBJ2-7; TRBD1 matches 10 bases. With 0 bases clipped from V and 2 bases from J, the junction kept 7 bases outside the gene matches. Germline lookup yields CDR1 LGHNA and CDR2 YSLEER. The CDR3 is 17 amino acids. The CDR3, as DNA: TGCGCCAGCAGCCAAGATAGGACAGGGGGGGACCCCTACGAGCAGTACTTC. It translates to CASSQDRTGGDPYEQYF.

V usage is TRBV7-3 and J usage is TRBJ2-5; no firm D call. The CDR3 loop spans 13 amino acids. Germline CDR1 is SGHTA and CDR2 is FQGTGA. Trimming took 1 base from V and 11 from J, leaving 14 bases between them. CDR3: CASSLMRDNEQYF. The CDR3 nucleotides read TGTGCCAGCAGCTTAATGCGCGACAATGAGCAGTACTTC.

The chain uses TRBV15 and TRBJ2-5; either TRBD1 or TRBD2 may supply D (5 bases each). The CDR3 contains 16 residues. Germline values: CDR1 LNHNV, CDR2 YYDKDF (reference sequence). V gave up 4 bases and J gave up 2 bases, with 17 bases separating them. CDR3 loop: CATSKPGTKTQETQYF. In DNA form, the CDR3 reads TGTGCCACCAGCAAACCCGGGACCAAGACTCAAGAGACCCAGTACTTC.

V and J are TRBV20-1 and TRBJ1-2, with TRBD1 matching 10 bases. Per the germline V gene, CDR1 is DFQATT and CDR2 is SNEGSKA (reference sequence). The CDR3 has 13 amino acids. V was clipped by 6 bases and J by 5 bases; unmatched bases: 6. CDR3 region: CSAQTGGGYGYTF. The DNA of the CDR3 is TGCAGTGCCCAGACAGGGGGCGGGTATGGCTACACCTTC.

The chain links TRBV20-1 to TRBJ1-3; 9 bases match TRBD1. This CDR3 spans 15 amino acids. CDR1 DFQATT and CDR2 SNEGSKA come from the germline V gene (reference sequence). V trimming: 5 bases; J trimming: 4 bases; junction bases outside the gene matches: 9. CDR3 protein: CSAPNPGQGGNTIYF. Here the CDR3 DNA reads TGCAGTGCTCCTAATCCGGGACAGGGAGGAAACACCATATATTTT.

A few counts support this clonotype. The chain recombines TRBV5-4 with TRBJ2-7; 7 bases line up with TRBD2. The CDR3 runs 14 residues. Per the germline V gene, CDR1 is SGHNT and CDR2 is YYREEE (reference sequence). V dropped 2 bases and J dropped 3; count of bases not matched to a gene: 5. CDR3 nucleotide sequence: TGTGCCAGCAGCTTATTAAGCGGGGTCTACGAGCAGTACTTC. It yields the protein CASSLLSGVYEQYF.

The rearrangement uses TRBV20-1 and TRBJ1-2; 12 bases align to TRBD1. Trimming removed 4 bases from V and 6 bases from J; junction bases left unmatched: 3. CDR3 length equals 13 residues. CDR1 is DFQATT and CDR2 is SNEGSKA in the germline V gene (reference sequence). The CDR3 nucleotides are TGCAGTGCTACCCGGGACAGGGGGCATGGCTACACCTTC. This sequence encodes CSATRDRGHGYTF.